The source of this T cell receptor (beta chain) is a study of shared clonotypes between healthy human individuals. The CDR3 covers 13 residues. Germline V CDR1 and CDR2: ENHRY, SYGVKD. Trimming removed 3 bases at V and 5 bases at J, with 10 bases between. Each of the donors was a healthy adult who was HIV-negative and had not had a recent acute infection or vaccination. It was into CD45RA+ naive and CD45RA-negative memory subsets that the CD4+ cells were split. Study-wide results and caveats: Naive subsets usually exceeded memory subsets in estimated richness.

Clones were read by immunoSEQ multiplex PCR, and TCRdb kept only the in-frame ones, dropping some. The sample carries 2 million to 2.5 million clones, approximately 94% recorded once. A word on this clone: Its antigen is unidentified. The sample has other DNA sequences that encode this CDR3 too.

The specimen was naive CD4+ T cells sorted from blood. Noted subset: CD45RA+ positively selected. The gene calls are TRBV10-3 and TRBJ1-2, with D tentatively TRBD1 (5 bases). This receptor was identified in a man younger than 30 in good health. CDR3 loop: CAISDGQGYGYTF. CDR3 DNA sequence: TGTGCCATCAGTGACGGTCAGGGTTATGGCTACACCTTC.